This T cell receptor beta chain was profiled in a study of CD8 T cells in Susac syndrome. Reverse transcription of roughly 0.5 to 1 ug RNA used random hexamers. TCRdb fed the immunoSEQ multiplex PCR reads into MiXCR, producing one record per CDR3 protein. The repertoire holds under 200,000 distinct CDR3 sequences, around 96% seen once, with about 0.16% in the top ten. Germline CDR1 is MNHEY and CDR2 is SMNVEV (reference sequence). The germline V and J ends were trimmed by 6 bases and 0 bases, with 2 bases remaining between them. The CDR3 spans 11 residues. J is TRBJ1-2 and V is TRBV27; no firm D call. Sequences were obtained from CD8+ T cells from PBMCs. The sequence came from a human donor with multiple sclerosis. Here the CDR3 reads CASRTNYGYTF. DNA for the CDR3: TGTGCCAGCAGAACTAACTATGGCTACACCTTC.